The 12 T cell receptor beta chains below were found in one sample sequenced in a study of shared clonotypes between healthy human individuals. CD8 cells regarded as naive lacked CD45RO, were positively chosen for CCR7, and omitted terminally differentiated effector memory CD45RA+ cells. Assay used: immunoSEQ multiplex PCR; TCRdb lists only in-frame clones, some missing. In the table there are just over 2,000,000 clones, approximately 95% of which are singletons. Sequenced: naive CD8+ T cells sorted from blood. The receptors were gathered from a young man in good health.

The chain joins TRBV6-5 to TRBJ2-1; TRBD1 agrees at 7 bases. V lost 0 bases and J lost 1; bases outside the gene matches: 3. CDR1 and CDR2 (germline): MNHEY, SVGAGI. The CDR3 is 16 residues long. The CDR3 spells CASSYSGTVSYNEQFF. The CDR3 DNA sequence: TGTGCCAGCAGTTACTCAGGGACAGTTTCCTACAATGAGCAGTTCTTC.

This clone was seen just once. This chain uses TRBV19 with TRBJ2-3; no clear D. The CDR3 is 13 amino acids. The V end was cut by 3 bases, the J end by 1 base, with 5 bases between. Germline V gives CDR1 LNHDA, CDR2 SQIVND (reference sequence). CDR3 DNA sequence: TGTGCCAGTAGTATGGTTGGCACAGATACGCAGTATTTT. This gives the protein CASSMVGTDTQYF. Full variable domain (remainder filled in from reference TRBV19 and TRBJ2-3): DGGITQSPKYLFRKEGQNVTLSCEQNLNHDAMYWYRQDPGQGLRLIYYSQIVNDFQKGDIAEGYSVSREKKESFPLTVTSAQKNPTAFYLCASSMVGTDTQYFGPGTRLTVL.

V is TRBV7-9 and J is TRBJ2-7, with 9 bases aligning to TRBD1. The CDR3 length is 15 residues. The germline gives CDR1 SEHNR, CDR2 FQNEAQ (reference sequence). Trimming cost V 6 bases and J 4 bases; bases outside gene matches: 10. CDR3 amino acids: CASRLEGTGLYEQYF. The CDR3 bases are TGTGCCAGCAGGCTAGAGGGGACAGGGCTTTACGAGCAGTACTTC.

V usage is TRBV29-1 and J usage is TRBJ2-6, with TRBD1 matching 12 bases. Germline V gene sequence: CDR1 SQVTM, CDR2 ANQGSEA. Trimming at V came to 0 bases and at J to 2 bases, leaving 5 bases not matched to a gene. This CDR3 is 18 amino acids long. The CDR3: CSVEDLGQGAAGANVLTF. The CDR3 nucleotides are TGCAGCGTTGAAGATCTGGGACAGGGGGCAGCTGGGGCCAACGTCCTGACTTTC.

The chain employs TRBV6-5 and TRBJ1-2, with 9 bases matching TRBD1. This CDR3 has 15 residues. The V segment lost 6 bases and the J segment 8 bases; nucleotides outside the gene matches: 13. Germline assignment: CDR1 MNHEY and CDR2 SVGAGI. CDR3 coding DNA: TGTGCCAGCAGCGTTACAGGACAGGGGTTCGTCGGCTACACCTTC. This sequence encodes CASSVTGQGFVGYTF.

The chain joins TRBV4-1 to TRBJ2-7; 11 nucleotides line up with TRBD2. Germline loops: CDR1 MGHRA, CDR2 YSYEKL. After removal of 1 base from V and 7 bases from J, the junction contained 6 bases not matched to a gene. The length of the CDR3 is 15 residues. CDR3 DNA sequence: TGCGCCAGCAGCCAAGCGAGACTAGCGGGGAGGGAGCAGTACTTC. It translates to CASSQARLAGREQYF.

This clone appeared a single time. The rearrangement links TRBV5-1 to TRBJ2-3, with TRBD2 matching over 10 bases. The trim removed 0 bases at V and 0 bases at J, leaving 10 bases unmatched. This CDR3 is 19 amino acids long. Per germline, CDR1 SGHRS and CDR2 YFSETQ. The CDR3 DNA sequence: TGCGCCAGCAGCTTGGGGGCTAGCGGGGGCCTAGATAGCACAGATACGCAGTATTTT. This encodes CASSLGASGGLDSTDTQYF.

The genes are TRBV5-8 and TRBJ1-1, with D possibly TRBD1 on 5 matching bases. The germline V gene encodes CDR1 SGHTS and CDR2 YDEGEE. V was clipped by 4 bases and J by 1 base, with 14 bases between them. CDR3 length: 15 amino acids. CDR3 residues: CASSPLGVTNTEAFF. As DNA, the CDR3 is TGTGCCAGCAGCCCGTTGGGGGTTACGAACACTGAAGCTTTCTTT.

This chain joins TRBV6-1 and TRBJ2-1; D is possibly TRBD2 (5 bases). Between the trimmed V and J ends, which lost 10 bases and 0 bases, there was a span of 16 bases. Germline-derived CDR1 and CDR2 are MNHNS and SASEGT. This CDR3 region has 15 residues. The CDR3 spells CATQEDSSSYNEQFF. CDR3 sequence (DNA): TGTGCCACACAAGAGGACTCAAGCTCCTACAATGAGCAGTTCTTC.

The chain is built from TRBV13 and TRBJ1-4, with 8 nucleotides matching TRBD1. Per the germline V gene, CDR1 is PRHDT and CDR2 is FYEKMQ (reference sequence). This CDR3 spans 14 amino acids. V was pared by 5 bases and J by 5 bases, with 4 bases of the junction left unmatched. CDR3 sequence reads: CASSEGTGNEKLFF. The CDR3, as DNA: TGTGCCAGCAGCGAAGGGACAGGCAATGAAAAACTGTTTTTT. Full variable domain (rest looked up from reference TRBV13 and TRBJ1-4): AAGVIQSPRHLIKEKRETATLKCYPIPRHDTVYWYQQGPGQDPQFLISFYEKMQSDKGSIPDRFSAQQFSDYHSELNMSSLELGDSALYFCASSEGTGNEKLFFGSGTQLSVL.

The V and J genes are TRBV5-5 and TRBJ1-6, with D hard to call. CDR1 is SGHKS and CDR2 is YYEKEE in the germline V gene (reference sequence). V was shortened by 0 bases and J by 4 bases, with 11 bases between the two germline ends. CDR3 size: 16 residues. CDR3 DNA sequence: TGTGCCAGCAGCTTGGAAGGGATTATGTATAATTCACCCCTCCACTTT. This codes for CASSLEGIMYNSPLHF.

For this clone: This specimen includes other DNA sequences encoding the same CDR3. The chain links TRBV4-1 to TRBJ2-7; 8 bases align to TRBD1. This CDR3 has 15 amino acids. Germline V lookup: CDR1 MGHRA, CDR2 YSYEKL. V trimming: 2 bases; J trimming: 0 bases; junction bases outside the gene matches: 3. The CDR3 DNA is TGCGCCAGCAGCCAACGACAGGGGAGCTCCTACGAGCAGTACTTC. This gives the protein CASSQRQGSSYEQYF.